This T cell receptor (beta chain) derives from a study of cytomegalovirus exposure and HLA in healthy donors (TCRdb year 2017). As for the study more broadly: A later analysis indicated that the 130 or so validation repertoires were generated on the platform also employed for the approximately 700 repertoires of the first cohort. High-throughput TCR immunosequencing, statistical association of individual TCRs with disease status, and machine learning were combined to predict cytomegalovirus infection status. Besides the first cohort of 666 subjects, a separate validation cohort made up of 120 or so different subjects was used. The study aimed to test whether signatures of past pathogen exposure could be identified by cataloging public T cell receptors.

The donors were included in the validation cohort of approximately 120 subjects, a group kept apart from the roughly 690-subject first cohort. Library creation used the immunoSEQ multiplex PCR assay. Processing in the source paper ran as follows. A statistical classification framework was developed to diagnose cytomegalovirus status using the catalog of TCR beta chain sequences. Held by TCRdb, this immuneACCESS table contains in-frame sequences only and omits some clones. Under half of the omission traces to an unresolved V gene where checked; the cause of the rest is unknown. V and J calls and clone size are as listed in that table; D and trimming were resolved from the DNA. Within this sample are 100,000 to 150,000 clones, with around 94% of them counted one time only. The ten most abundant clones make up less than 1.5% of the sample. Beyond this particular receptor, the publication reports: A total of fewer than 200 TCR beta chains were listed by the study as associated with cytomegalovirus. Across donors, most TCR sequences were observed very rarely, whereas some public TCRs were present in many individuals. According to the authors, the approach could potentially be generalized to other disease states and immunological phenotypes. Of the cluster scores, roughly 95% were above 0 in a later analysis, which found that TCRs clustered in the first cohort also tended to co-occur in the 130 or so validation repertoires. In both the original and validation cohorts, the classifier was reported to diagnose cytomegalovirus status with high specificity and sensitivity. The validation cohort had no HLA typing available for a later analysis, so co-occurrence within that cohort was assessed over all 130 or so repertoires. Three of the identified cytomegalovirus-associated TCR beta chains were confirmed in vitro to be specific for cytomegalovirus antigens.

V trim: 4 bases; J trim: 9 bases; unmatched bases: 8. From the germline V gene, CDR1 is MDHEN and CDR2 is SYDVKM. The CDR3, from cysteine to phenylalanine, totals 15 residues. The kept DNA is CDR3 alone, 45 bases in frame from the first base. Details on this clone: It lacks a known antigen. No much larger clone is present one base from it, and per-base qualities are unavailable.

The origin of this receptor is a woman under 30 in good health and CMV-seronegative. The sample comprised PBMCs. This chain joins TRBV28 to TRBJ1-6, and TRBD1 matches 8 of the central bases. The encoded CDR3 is CASSSPDRVGSPLHF. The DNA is TGTGCCAGCAGTTCCCCGGACAGGGTCGGTTCACCCCTCCACTTT.